This T cell receptor (beta chain) was sequenced in a study of T cell repertoires in urothelial bladder cancer. About the study: Resected lesion stages: three cT0, three cTa, three cT1, three cT2+.

This clone appeared a few times. What it binds is not known. Study-level findings and limits: Carcinoma specimens had median around 2.2% tumor infiltrating lymphocytes, benign 12%. One T-cell clone reached up to roughly 15% of carcinoma infiltrating lymphocytes. Urothelial carcinoma specimens: median around 6,000 T cells versus 25,000 to 30,000 in benign.

TCRdb's table, derived via immunoSEQ multiplex PCR, lists solely in-frame clones and lacks some. The repertoire includes 5,000 to 6,500 clones, 60% to 80% of them detected once, and roughly 12% sits in the top ten. The TCR comes from a human donor with urothelial carcinoma. The specimen was tumor-infiltrating cells from bladder cancer.

This chain's CDR3 is CASSLRGARELFF. For the CDR3, the DNA is TGTGCCAGCAGCCTCAGGGGCGCGAGAGAGCTGTTTTTT. This chain uses TRBV11-2 with TRBJ2-2, with TRBD1 as a possible D gene (6 bases). The CDR3 has 13 residues. The V gene lost 5 bases and the J gene lost 11 bases, with 15 bases spanning the gap. Germline lookup yields CDR1 SGHAT and CDR2 FQNNGV.